This T cell receptor beta chain was identified in a study of blood T cells in healthy people across ages. General study findings and limits: Naive T cell percentage strongly correlated with TCR beta diversity.

This clonotype appeared many times. Its antigen is not identified. The CDR3 spans 15 residues. The germline V gene encodes CDR1 DFQATT and CDR2 SNEGSKA (reference sequence). J lost 8 bases, V lost 5 bases, and 7 bases had no gene match. PCR was performed a second time for about 6 to 12 cycles using a sample-barcoded 5' primer and a J-beta primer mix. Each cDNA molecule received a tag from a template-switch adaptor that had 12 random nucleotides. TCRdb analysed the 5' RACE reads with MiXCR anew, one entry per CDR3 protein. The sample shows 870,000 or so distinct CDR3 sequences, around 26% of them seen only once.

The sequenced sample consisted of blood. The chain is built from TRBV20-1 and TRBJ2-1; 15 bases align to TRBD2. The clonotype was recovered from a woman aged 80 or over in good health. CDR3 sequence reads: CSAPPGLAGGYEQFF. CDR3 in DNA: TGCAGTGCTCCCCCGGGACTAGCGGGGGGTTATGAGCAGTTCTTC.